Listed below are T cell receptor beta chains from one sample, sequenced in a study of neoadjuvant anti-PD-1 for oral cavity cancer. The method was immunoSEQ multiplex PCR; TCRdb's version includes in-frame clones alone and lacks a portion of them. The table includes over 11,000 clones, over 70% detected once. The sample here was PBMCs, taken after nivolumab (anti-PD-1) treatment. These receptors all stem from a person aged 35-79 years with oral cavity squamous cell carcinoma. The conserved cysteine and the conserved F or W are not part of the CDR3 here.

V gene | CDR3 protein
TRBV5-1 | ASSLNGGTSYEQY
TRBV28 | ASTQGSRGYT
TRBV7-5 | ARSSGAGGPGWEQY
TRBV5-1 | ASSLRGQGPGNTEAF
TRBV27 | ASSLASLSTGEQY
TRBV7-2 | ASSLAPGTGNTIY
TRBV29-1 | SVEGTGGPSSSYEQY
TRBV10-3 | AISAHQGQTNEQF
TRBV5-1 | ASREGSGNTIY
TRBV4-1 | ASSQEKGTATNEKLF
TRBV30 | AWSTRGLGRTDTQY
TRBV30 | AWRPGLAGNNEQF
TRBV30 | AWSTDSKNTEAF
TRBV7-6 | ASSLAGRGMNTEAF
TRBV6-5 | ASSYSTGSMSGYT
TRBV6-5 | ASSRAGPSGNTIY
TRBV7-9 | ASSLGTENPYEQY
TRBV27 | ASSFGLAVKTGELF
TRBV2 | ASSSQGSNQPQH
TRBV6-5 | ASSPPGGPRTQY
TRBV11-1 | ASLPGLAGATGELF
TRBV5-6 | ASSPSGGQNREAF
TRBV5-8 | ASSLVKFFGTGAYEQY
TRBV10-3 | AIGQGVTEAF
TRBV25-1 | ASSDGLPGHNAGAF